This T cell receptor (beta chain) emerged from a study of T-cell memory formation after mild COVID-19. Notes on the study in general: From day 15 to 85, contracting clones were balanced between CD4 and CD8, whereas later expanders leaned toward CD4+.

As concerns this clonotype: Its target is unknown.

TCRdb redid the calling of the 5' RACE reads with MiXCR, one entry per CDR3 protein. The repertoire holds 250,000 to 300,000 distinct CDR3 sequences, with over 15% as singletons. V lost 2 bases to trimming and J lost 4 bases; unmatched junction nucleotides: 10. This CDR3 is 18 amino acids long. Germline values: CDR1 SGHKS, CDR2 YYEKEE (reference sequence). The chain employs TRBV5-5 and TRBJ2-1, with TRBD2 matching over 12 bases. The receptor's source is a man in his late teens or twenties who had mild COVID-19 (a few samples of this study predate the infection). Cell type and time point are not known. Sequencing was performed on PBMCs or a T cell subset sorted from them (not recorded which). In DNA, the CDR3 is TGTGCCAGCAGCTTAAGGGGCTCAGGACTAGCGGGGTACAATGAGCAGTTCTTC. It codes for CASSLRGSGLAGYNEQFF.